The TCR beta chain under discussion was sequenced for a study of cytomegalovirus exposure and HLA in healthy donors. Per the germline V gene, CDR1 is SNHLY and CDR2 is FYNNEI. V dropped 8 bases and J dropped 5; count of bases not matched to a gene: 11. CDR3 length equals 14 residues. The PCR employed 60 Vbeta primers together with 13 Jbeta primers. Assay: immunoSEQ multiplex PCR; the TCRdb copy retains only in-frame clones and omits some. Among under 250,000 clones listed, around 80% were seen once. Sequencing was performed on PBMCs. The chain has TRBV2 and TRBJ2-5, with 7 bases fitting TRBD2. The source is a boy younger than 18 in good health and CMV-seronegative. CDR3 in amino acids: CASQTEASGETQYF. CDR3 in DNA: TGTGCCAGCCAAACGGAGGCTAGCGGCGAGACCCAGTACTTC.